The T cell receptor beta chain described here comes from a study of T cells after yellow fever vaccination. Study-level information: Preparation of fractions with low cell numbers was performed using SMART-Seq v4 Ultra Low Input. Study observations and caveats: Post-booster samples contained most primary-vaccination clones (around 95% CD4, 88% CD8). A weaker but faster secondary response was observed, peaking on day 5 versus 15.

The V and J ends lost 0 bases and 0 bases respectively, with 9 bases between them. This CDR3 is built from 16 residues. Germline CDR1 DFQATT, CDR2 SNEGSKA (reference sequence). This clonotype appeared a few times. Its target is not known. By 5'RACE template switching, TCR cDNA was produced, with a universal primer site and UMIs added in the process. TCRdb independently ran MiXCR on the 5' RACE reads; one entry per CDR3 protein. The sample lists 400,000 to 650,000 distinct CDR3 sequences; about a fifth were seen once. Sequenced material: PBMCs, taken approximately 22 days after the first yellow fever vaccination. This receptor was taken from a man aged 18 to 30 who received the YFV17D yellow fever vaccine. V is TRBV20-1 and J is TRBJ1-6; TRBD1 is a possible D gene (5 bases). The CDR3 DNA sequence: TGCAGTGCTAGAGATCAGGGAAGCTCCTATAATTCACCCCTCCACTTT. It codes for CSARDQGSSYNSPLHF.